The 26 T cell receptor beta chains below come from one sample, sequenced in a study of shared clonotypes between healthy human individuals. The repertoire was sequenced with immunoSEQ multiplex PCR; TCRdb's copy has only in-frame clones and lacks some. The sample yields 650,000 to 800,000 clones, just over 90% seen once. CD45RO-negative, CCR7-selected cells formed the naive CD8 fraction, which excluded terminally differentiated effector memory CD45RA+ cells. Sequencing input: naive CD8+ T cells sorted from blood. These TCRs come from a man younger than 40 in good health.

This chain links TRBV6-6 with TRBJ2-2; weak D call: TRBD1 (5 bases). The ends were cut back, 0 bases at V and 0 bases at J, with 5 bases in the middle. CDR1 is MNHNY, CDR2 SVGAGI, per germline (reference sequence). This CDR3 has 15 residues. Written as DNA, the CDR3 is TGTGCCAGCAGTTACTCAGGGGCGAACACCGGGGAGCTGTTTTTT. Its protein product is CASSYSGANTGELFF.

This clone has just one count. This chain uses TRBV11-2 with TRBJ2-5, with D possibly being TRBD2 (5 bases). Trimming shortened V by 4 bases and J by 0 bases, and 9 bases separated the two germline ends. CDR1 is SGHAT and CDR2 is FQNNGV in the germline V gene. This CDR3 has 14 residues. The CDR3 region is CASSSPEDQETQYF. The CDR3 DNA sequence: TGTGCCAGCAGCTCGCCGGAGGACCAAGAGACCCAGTACTTC.

CDR3 sequence reads: CASSLPGENTEAFF. In DNA form, the CDR3 reads TGCGCCAGCAGCTTACCTGGCGAGAACACTGAAGCTTTCTTT. The V call is TRBV5-1, the J call TRBJ1-1; D remains unclear. The CDR3 spans 14 residues. The germline gives CDR1 SGHRS, CDR2 YFSETQ. The V gene lost 2 bases and the J gene lost 1 base, with 9 bases spanning the gap.

The chain links TRBV27 to TRBJ2-3, with TRBD2 identical over 12 bases. Unmatched junction bases numbered 6, after V lost 5 bases and J lost 9 bases. The CDR3 is 14 amino acids. Germline CDR1 reads MNHEY; CDR2 reads SMNVEV (reference sequence). The CDR3 bases are TGTGCCAGCAGTCCCCGACTAGCGGGAGACACGCAGTATTTT. It translates to CASSPRLAGDTQYF.

This clone was recorded a few times. The sample has other DNA sequences that encode this CDR3 too. The rearrangement links TRBV5-4 to TRBJ1-4; the D gene is possibly TRBD1 (5 bases). Per the germline V gene, CDR1 is SGHNT and CDR2 is YYREEE (reference sequence). The CDR3 runs 11 residues. Trimming cost V 4 bases and J 11 bases, with 9 bases left between them. The CDR3 DNA reads TGTGCCAGCAGCCTGGGGGAGAAACTGTTTTTT. Translated: CASSLGEKLFF.

This chain joins TRBV5-1 and TRBJ1-1, with a weak D call TRBD1 (6 bases). V was cut by 4 bases and J by 4 bases, with 17 bases left in between. Germline assignment: CDR1 SGHRS and CDR2 YFSETQ. The CDR3 is 15 amino acids. The CDR3 sequence is CASSVTGHGITEAFF. The DNA of the CDR3 is TGCGCCAGCAGCGTTACAGGGCACGGTATCACTGAAGCTTTCTTT.

This chain joins TRBV27 and TRBJ1-4; D possibly corresponds to TRBD1 (5 bases). The length of the CDR3 is 15 residues. Germline V gene sequence: CDR1 MNHEY, CDR2 SMNVEV (reference sequence). V lost 4 bases, J lost 2 bases, and 11 bases lay in between. The CDR3 sequence is CASSSAGSTNEKLFF. The CDR3 DNA follows: TGTGCCAGCAGTTCGGCAGGGTCCACTAATGAAAAACTGTTTTTT.

V is TRBV27 and J is TRBJ2-7; D remains unclear. Trimming took off 8 bases at V and 1 base at J, with 12 bases between the two ends. Germline CDR1 and CDR2: MNHEY and SMNVEV (reference sequence). The CDR3 is 13 residues long. CDR3 sequence reads: CASSSLVSYEQYF. Written as DNA, the CDR3 is TGTGCCAGCTCCAGCTTGGTATCCTACGAGCAGTACTTC.

This clone was seen a handful of times. CDR3 sequence: CASNEGTTYEQYF. The DNA for the CDR3 is TGTGCCAGCAATGAGGGGACCACCTACGAGCAGTACTTC. V and J are TRBV28 and TRBJ2-7, with D possibly being TRBD1 or TRBD2 (5 bases each). This CDR3 comprises 13 residues. Germline lookup yields CDR1 MDHEN and CDR2 SYDVKM. The V gene lost 7 bases and the J gene lost 2 bases, with 12 bases spanning the gap.

The chain carries TRBV14 and TRBJ2-2, with D perhaps matching TRBD1 (6 bases). Per germline, CDR1 SGHDN and CDR2 FVKESK. This CDR3 comprises 15 residues. The V end was cut by 4 bases, the J end by 3 bases, with 12 bases between. CDR3 nucleotide sequence: TGTGCCAGCAGCCGGGACACGGGTTACACCGGGGAGCTGTTTTTT. It specifies CASSRDTGYTGELFF. Supplemented by reference TRBV14 and TRBJ2-2, the full variable domain reads EAGVTQFPSHSVIEKGQTVTLRCDPISGHDNLYWYRRVMGKEIKFLLHFVKESKQDESGMPNNRFLAERTGGTYSTLKVQPAELEDSGVYFCASSRDTGYTGELFFGEGSRLTVL.

V gene TRBV27 combines with J gene TRBJ1-2; weak D call: TRBD1 (5 bases). CDR3 size: 13 residues. The V gene lost 2 bases and the J gene lost 7 bases, with 11 bases spanning the gap. In germline, CDR1 is MNHEY, CDR2 SMNVEV (reference sequence). The CDR3 is CASSLGSGSGYTF. DNA of the CDR3: TGTGCCAGCAGTTTAGGGTCAGGGTCTGGCTACACCTTC.

J is TRBJ2-1 and V is TRBV2, with 14 positions matching TRBD2. CDR3 size: 17 residues. Germline CDR1 reads SNHLY; CDR2 reads FYNNEI. V shed 2 bases and J 8 bases; nucleotides not matched to a gene: 8. CDR3 amino acids: CASSERGLAGEGDEQFF. DNA of the CDR3: TGTGCCAGCAGTGAACGGGGACTAGCGGGAGAGGGGGATGAGCAGTTCTTC. Using reference TRBV2 and TRBJ2-1 for the parts outside the CDR3, the full variable domain is EPEVTQTPSHQVTQMGQEVILRCVPISNHLYFYWYRQILGQKVEFLVSFYNNEISEKSEIFDDQFSVERPDGSNFTLKIRSTKLEDSAMYFCASSERGLAGEGDEQFFGPGTRLTVL.

This chain connects TRBV28 to TRBJ2-5, with 15 bases lining up with TRBD2. Per germline, CDR1 MDHEN and CDR2 SYDVKM. The ends lost 6 bases at V and 4 bases at J; junction bases unmatched: 9. CDR3 length: 17 residues. CDR3 coding DNA: TGTGCCAGCAGCCTCAGGACTAGCGGGAGGGGTGGAGAGACCCAGTACTTC. This sequence encodes CASSLRTSGRGGETQYF. The full variable domain, with the rest looked up from reference TRBV28 and TRBJ2-5, is DVKVTQSSRYLVKRTGEKVFLECVQDMDHENMFWYRQDPGLGLRLIYFSYDVKMKEKGDIPEGYSVSREKKERFSLILESASTNQTSMYLCASSLRTSGRGGETQYFGPGTRLLVL.

The chain combines TRBV7-2 with TRBJ2-5; the match to TRBD2 covers 7 bases. V dropped 8 bases and J dropped 2; count of bases not matched to a gene: 8. Germline CDR1 is SGHTA and CDR2 is FQGNSA. The CDR3 consists of 14 residues. CDR3 amino acids: CASGTGRRQETQYF. CDR3 bases: TGTGCCAGCGGAACCGGGAGGAGGCAAGAGACCCAGTACTTC. The whole variable domain, filled in from reference TRBV7-2 and TRBJ2-5, reads GAGVSQSPSNKVTEKGKDVELRCDPISGHTALYWYRQSLGQGLEFLIYFQGNSAPDKSGLPSDRFSAERTGGSVSTLTIQRTQQEDSAVYLCASGTGRRQETQYFGPGTRLLVL.

The chain carries TRBV10-2 and TRBJ1-1, with 7 bases fitting TRBD1. This CDR3 has 15 residues. Germline lookup yields CDR1 WSHSY and CDR2 SAAADI. The junction had 11 bases not matched to a gene; V was cut back by 5 bases and J by 5 bases. The DNA for the CDR3 is TGCGCCAGCAGTATATCGACAGGGAGGCGAACTGAAGCTTTCTTT. Translated: CASSISTGRRTEAFF.

The chain's CDR3 is CAISDSLSQGQLREQYF. CDR3 in DNA: TGTGCCATCAGTGATTCCCTTTCTCAGGGACAGCTGAGGGAGCAGTACTTC. The rearrangement uses TRBV10-3 and TRBJ2-7; 7 nucleotides agree with TRBD1. CDR3 length: 17 amino acids. CDR1 and CDR2 from the germline V gene are ENHRY and SYGVKD. J lost 7 bases, V lost 3 bases, and 18 bases had no gene match.

J is TRBJ2-3 and V is TRBV29-1, with TRBD2 identical over 10 bases. CDR3 length: 15 amino acids. The germline gives CDR1 SQVTM, CDR2 ANQGSEA. Trimming removed 6 bases from V and 4 bases from J; junction bases left unmatched: 10. The CDR3 protein is CSVVAGGGEADTQYF. In DNA, the CDR3 is TGCAGCGTCGTAGCGGGGGGAGGGGAAGCAGATACGCAGTATTTT.

The rearrangement links TRBV5-1 to TRBJ2-3, with 10 bases aligning to TRBD2. The CDR3 length is 15 residues. Germline CDR1 and CDR2: SGHRS and YFSETQ. V dropped 0 bases and J dropped 6; count of bases not matched to a gene: 4. The CDR3 DNA reads TGCGCCAGCAGCTTGGTCACTAGCGGGAAGGATACGCAGTATTTT. Its protein product is CASSLVTSGKDTQYF.

The rearrangement uses TRBV7-2 and TRBJ2-3; D call uncertain. There are 14 residues in the CDR3. Trimming removed 7 bases at V and 0 bases at J, with 11 bases between. Looked up from germline, CDR1 is SGHTA and CDR2 is FQGNSA. The DNA for the CDR3 is TGTGCCAGCACCTGGTACCCTAGCACAGATACGCAGTATTTT. It translates to CASTWYPSTDTQYF.

The chain joins TRBV10-1 to TRBJ2-1; D unresolved. Germline-derived CDR1 and CDR2 are WNHNN and SYGVQD (reference sequence). V shed 2 bases and J shed 9 bases, with 14 bases lying between them. There are 14 residues in the CDR3. The CDR3 DNA follows: TGCGCCAGCAGTGAGCCAGGCTTGGCTAGTGAGCAGTTCTTC. This translates into CASSEPGLASEQFF.

The V gene is TRBV6-1, the J gene TRBJ2-7; D not certain. Trimming cost V 5 bases and J 3 bases, with 11 bases left between them. Germline assignment: CDR1 MNHNS and CDR2 SASEGT. The CDR3 spans 13 residues. As DNA, the CDR3 is TGTGCCAGCAGTTCCGGGCCGCTCTACGAGCAGTACTTC. Its protein is CASSSGPLYEQYF.

The rearrangement uses TRBV27 and TRBJ2-3, with 10 bases that match TRBD1. Germline V lookup: CDR1 MNHEY, CDR2 SMNVEV (reference sequence). The CDR3 is 17 residues long. The V and J ends lost 5 bases and 6 bases, in that order; junction bases with no gene match: 14. The CDR3 sequence: CASSLWTGGFQGDTQYF. The CDR3 region has the DNA TGTGCCAGCAGTCTCTGGACAGGGGGTTTCCAGGGGGATACGCAGTATTTT.

The V call is TRBV27, the J call TRBJ1-5, with 7 bases aligning to TRBD1. CDR1 and CDR2 from the germline V gene are MNHEY and SMNVEV (reference sequence). The V and J ends lost 6 bases and 6 bases, in that order; junction bases with no gene match: 8. CDR3 size: 14 residues. CDR3 loop: CASSYTGVVQPQHF. CDR3 in DNA: TGTGCCAGCAGCTACACAGGGGTGGTTCAGCCCCAGCATTTT.

This clone was seen only a few times. The chain carries TRBV7-9 and TRBJ2-4, with a tentative D call TRBD1 (5 bases). The CDR3 consists of 13 residues. Germline CDR1 SEHNR, CDR2 FQNEAQ (reference sequence). The germline V and J ends were trimmed by 3 bases and 5 bases, with 8 bases remaining between them. The CDR3 bases are TGTGCCAGCAGCTTTGACAGAGAAAACATTCAGTACTTC. This sequence encodes CASSFDRENIQYF.

The rearrangement uses TRBV28 and TRBJ2-5; 7 positions match TRBD1. The germline V gene encodes CDR1 MDHEN and CDR2 SYDVKM. The CDR3 contains 13 residues. V lost 5 bases and J lost 4; bases outside the gene matches: 4. The DNA of the CDR3 is TGTGCCAGCAGTACAGGGGTGGTAGAGACCCAGTACTTC. Protein product: CASSTGVVETQYF.

This clone was counted only a few times. The chain uses TRBV7-9 and TRBJ2-7; the match to TRBD2 covers 8 bases. The CDR3 loop spans 16 amino acids. The V gene's germline CDR1 is SEHNR and CDR2 FQNEAQ (reference sequence). The junction had 10 bases not matched to a gene; V was cut back by 3 bases and J by 3 bases. CDR3 amino acids: CASSFSAGGVSYEQYF. In DNA form, the CDR3 reads TGTGCCAGCAGCTTCTCCGCGGGGGGAGTTAGCTACGAGCAGTACTTC.